A single sample gave rise to the 10 T cell receptor beta chains below, sequenced in a study of blood T cell repertoires in COVID-19. Here immunoSEQ multiplex PCR was the method, and the copy in TCRdb shows in-frame clones only, minus some. The table records about 240,000 clones, approximately 86% of them present only once. The specimen sequenced was PBMCs or T cells enriched from blood (not recorded which). These receptors all stem from a woman in her thirties or forties with acute COVID-19.

The rearrangement links TRBV25-1 to TRBJ2-1; tentative D call: TRBD2 (6 bases). The V gene's germline CDR1 is MGHDK and CDR2 SYGVNS. CDR3 size: 16 residues. V was clipped by 3 bases and J by 3 bases, with 15 bases between them. The CDR3 coding sequence is TGTGCCAGCAGTGATGCCGCTAGCGACCTCTACAATGAGCAGTTCTTC. This translates into CASSDAASDLYNEQFF.

This clone was seen just once. V is TRBV6-4 and J is TRBJ1-1; TRBD1 aligns across 8 bases. The CDR3 spans 15 residues. Germline CDR1 reads MRHNA; CDR2 reads SNTAGT. The V and J ends lost 3 bases and 3 bases, in that order; junction bases with no gene match: 6. This CDR3 reads CASSESYRGDTEAFF. The CDR3 bases are TGTGCCAGCAGTGAGTCTTACAGGGGGGACACTGAAGCTTTCTTT.

The chain employs TRBV6-5 and TRBJ2-2, with unresolved D. CDR3 size: 14 residues. The germline V gene encodes CDR1 MNHEY and CDR2 SVGAGI. Trimming stripped 5 bases from V and 4 bases from J, with 11 bases between. The CDR3 DNA follows: TGTGCCAGCAGTCTCCAGCGTCCCACCGGGGAGCTGTTTTTT. This encodes CASSLQRPTGELFF.

The chain uses TRBV11-3 and TRBJ2-5, with 12 bases lining up with TRBD2. The CDR3 has 16 residues. The germline CDR1 and CDR2 sequences are SGHNT and YENEEA. Trimming removed 5 bases from V and 1 base from J; junction bases left unmatched: 5. The DNA of the CDR3 is TGTGCCAGCAGCCTGAGACTAGCGGGGGTCCAAGAGACCCAGTACTTC. Translated: CASSLRLAGVQETQYF.

This clone appeared a single time. Just one base apart from a much larger clone, this may be a read error. The sample holds other DNA sequences that translate to the same CDR3. V and J are TRBV5-1 and TRBJ2-3, with 9 bases identical to TRBD2. This CDR3 spans 15 amino acids. With 4 bases clipped from V and 0 bases from J, the junction kept 3 bases outside the gene matches. Germline V lookup: CDR1 SGHRS, CDR2 YFSETQ. CDR3: CASSRTSGSTDTQYF. The CDR3 DNA sequence: TGCGCCAGCAGCAGAACTAGCGGGAGCACAGATACGCAGTATTTT.

This clone has more than one count but fewer than ten. This chain links TRBV10-3 with TRBJ2-7, with TRBD2 identical over 11 bases. This CDR3 is built from 17 residues. J gave up 0 bases and V 2 bases, and 6 bases lay outside the gene matches. CDR1 and CDR2 (germline): ENHRY, SYGVKD. The CDR3 DNA sequence: TGTGCCATCAGTGAGGGGGCTAGCGGGAGGTACTCCTACGAGCAGTACTTC. This encodes CAISEGASGRYSYEQYF.

This clone was found a few times. The CDR3 sequence: CASSFRQGGYNEQFF. The DNA of the CDR3 is TGTGCCAGCAGCTTTCGTCAGGGAGGCTACAATGAGCAGTTCTTC. The chain has TRBV11-3 and TRBJ2-1, with D perhaps TRBD2 (6 bases). Germline values: CDR1 SGHNT, CDR2 YENEEA. The CDR3 is 15 amino acids. Trimming took off 3 bases at V and 3 bases at J, with 12 bases between the two ends. Looking up the rest from reference TRBV11-3 and TRBJ2-1 gives the full variable domain: EAGVVQSPRYKIIEKKQPVAFWCNPISGHNTLYWYLQNLGQGPELLIRYENEEAVDDSQLPKDRFSAERLKGVDSTLKIQPAELGDSAVYLCASSFRQGGYNEQFFGPGTRLTVL.

This clone was recorded only once. The rearrangement links TRBV18 to TRBJ2-3; TRBD2 aligns across 9 bases. Germline V gene data show CDR1 as KGHSH and CDR2 as LQKENI. Trimming removed 3 bases from V and 2 bases from J; junction bases left unmatched: 12. The CDR3 length is 18 residues. The DNA for the CDR3 is TGTGCCAGCTCACCCACCGGGACTAGCCTGACCTTCACAGATACGCAGTATTTT. This sequence encodes CASSPTGTSLTFTDTQYF.

The CDR3 DNA follows: TGTGCCACCAGCAGAGACAGGGGGCAACAAGCTTTCTTT. This codes for CATSRDRGQQAFF. The rearrangement uses TRBV15 and TRBJ1-1, with 8 bases matching TRBD1. CDR1 and CDR2 from the germline V gene are LNHNV and YYDKDF (reference sequence). J was trimmed by 9 bases and V by 0 bases; bases with no gene match: 3. The CDR3 covers 13 residues.

The CDR3 nucleotides read TGCGCCAGCAGCCGGGAGGGGGCGAGGAACACTGAAGCTTTCTTT. Residues: CASSREGARNTEAFF. V and J are TRBV5-1 and TRBJ1-1; TRBD1 aligns across 7 bases. Germline V gene lookup returns CDR1 SGHRS and CDR2 YFSETQ. The CDR3 is made up of 15 amino acids. J was trimmed by 1 base and V by 4 bases; bases with no gene match: 7.